This TCR beta chain was observed in a study of response to subunit inactivated influenza vaccine. The ends were cut back, 2 bases at V and 5 bases at J, with 15 bases in the middle. The CDR3 length is 15 residues. Only a few counts were recorded for this clonotype. TCRdb passed the RT-PCR reads through MiXCR, listing each CDR3 protein once. The data contain more than 550,000 distinct CDR3 sequences, around 10% of them singletons. The data were also submitted as part of a second study, on T cells expressing NK-cell markers. As reported in that work: cDNA encoding TCR beta was synthesized via 5'RACE template switching incorporating UMIs.

The sample in question was PBMCs from blood, obtained on the day of vaccination. The chain recombines TRBV12-3 or TRBV12-4 with TRBJ2-5; no clear D gene. This TCR was sampled from a man between 50 and 59 years old who received an inactivated influenza vaccine. The CDR3 loop reads CASSLYNSDLETQYF. The CDR3 coding sequence is TGTGCCAGCAGTTTATATAACAGCGATTTGGAGACCCAGTACTTC.